What follows are 21 T cell receptor beta chains derived from one specimen sequenced in a study of T cells after yellow fever vaccination. TCRdb passed the 5' RACE reads through MiXCR, listing each CDR3 protein once. The repertoire holds 280,000 or so distinct CDR3 sequences, with around 8.6% as singletons. The material sequenced was CD4+ T cells sorted from PBMCs, taken 5 days after the yellow fever booster vaccination. These receptors came from a man aged 18 to 30 who received the YFV17D yellow fever vaccine.

This clonotype came up many times. V gene TRBV29-1 combines with J gene TRBJ2-5, with D uncertain. CDR1 is SQVTM, CDR2 ANQGSEA, per germline. CDR3 length: 17 residues. V was trimmed by 1 base and J by 0 bases, leaving 18 bases between them. CDR3 in DNA: TGCAGCGTTGAAGGAGTTGAATGGAAACCTGACCAAGAGACCCAGTACTTC. Translating it yields CSVEGVEWKPDQETQYF.

The rearrangement uses TRBV10-3 and TRBJ2-6; D ambiguous. CDR1 is ENHRY, CDR2 SYGVKD, per germline. The CDR3 spans 15 residues. Deletions cut 4 bases from V and 0 bases from J, with 7 bases between. CDR3: CAISGRSSGANVLTF. CDR3 nucleotide sequence: TGTGCCATCAGTGGCCGTTCCTCTGGGGCCAACGTCCTGACTTTC.

This clonotype was seen a handful of times. V gene TRBV7-3 combines with J gene TRBJ2-3, with 8 nucleotides matching TRBD2. The CDR3 consists of 15 residues. From germline, CDR1 is SGHTA and CDR2 FQGTGA. Trimming cost V 5 bases and J 2 bases; bases outside gene matches: 6. CDR3 amino acids: CASSERSGNTDTQYF. The DNA for the CDR3 is TGTGCCAGCAGCGAGCGTAGCGGGAACACAGATACGCAGTATTTT.

This clonotype was observed a handful of times. The CDR3 here is CASRIGGRAQETQYF. The DNA for the CDR3 is TGTGCCAGTAGGATCGGGGGGCGCGCCCAAGAGACCCAGTACTTC. The V call is TRBV19, the J call TRBJ2-5; TRBD2 might be the D (7 bases). The CDR3 spans 15 residues. Trimming stripped 6 bases from V and 1 base from J, with 15 bases between. Germline CDR1 reads LNHDA; CDR2 reads SQIVND (reference sequence). Full variable domain (rest looked up from reference TRBV19 and TRBJ2-5): DGGITQSPKYLFRKEGQNVTLSCEQNLNHDAMYWYRQDPGQGLRLIYYSQIVNDFQKGDIAEGYSVSREKKESFPLTVTSAQKNPTAFYLCASRIGGRAQETQYFGPGTRLLVL.

About this clonotype: The CDR3 does not end in the conserved phenylalanine or tryptophan, so this is likely a read error. This chain joins TRBV28 and TRBJ1-5, with TRBD1 matching 7 bases. V shed 5 bases, J shed 4 bases, and the junction held 20 bases outside the gene matches. The CDR3 covers 19 residues. Germline V gene data show CDR1 as MDHEN and CDR2 as SYDVKM. CDR3 nucleotide sequence: TGTGCCAGCAGTCTCGAAGGTCGTTGGGGACAGCCACTAAATCAGCCCCAGCATTCT. Amino acids: CASSLEGRWGQPLNQPQHS.

This clonotype was seen ten or more times. The chain is built from TRBV2 and TRBJ1-4, with D maybe TRBD1 (6 bases). V was cut by 4 bases and J by 6 bases, with 6 bases left in between. CDR1 is SNHLY and CDR2 is FYNNEI in the germline V gene. The CDR3 spans 12 residues. The CDR3 region has the DNA TGTGCCAGCAGTGGGACAGATGAAAAACTGTTTTTT. This encodes CASSGTDEKLFF.

This chain connects TRBV20-1 to TRBJ2-1; tentative D call: TRBD1 (5 bases). Germline V lookup: CDR1 DFQATT, CDR2 SNEGSKA (reference sequence). This CDR3 region has 16 residues. Deletions cut 2 bases from V and 0 bases from J, with 14 bases between. In DNA form, the CDR3 reads TGCAGTGCTAGAACGGTGGGGCGGAGCTCCTACAATGAGCAGTTCTTC. Protein sequence: CSARTVGRSSYNEQFF.

CDR3 in amino acids: CASTTGTASYNSPLHF. CDR3 nucleotides: TGTGCCAGTACTACCGGGACTGCCTCTTATAATTCACCCCTCCACTTT. The chain carries TRBV19 and TRBJ1-6; D is possibly TRBD1 (5 bases). V lost 7 bases and J 4 bases, leaving 17 bases between the germline ends. In germline, CDR1 is LNHDA, CDR2 SQIVND (reference sequence). The CDR3 consists of 16 residues.

DNA for the CDR3: TGTGCCAGCAGCGTACCAATGGGATTGTCTGACAGGGGTTTTGGCGGGGAGCTGTTTTTT. This gives the protein CASSVPMGLSDRGFGGELFF. This rearrangement joins TRBV9 to TRBJ2-2; TRBD1 matches at 8 bases. The V gene's germline CDR1 is SGDLS and CDR2 YYNGEE. The CDR3 covers 20 residues. The J segment lost 7 bases and the V segment lost 1 base, leaving 21 bases of the junction unmatched. The complete variable domain, with remaining parts taken from reference TRBV9 and TRBJ2-2, reads DSGVTQTPKHLITATGQRVTLRCSPRSGDLSVYWYQQSLDQGLQFLIQYYNGEERAKGNILERFSAQQFPDLHSELNLSSLELGDSALYFCASSVPMGLSDRGFGGELFFGEGSRLTVL.

This sequence joins TRBV9 and TRBJ1-1; no clear D gene. The germline gives CDR1 SGDLS, CDR2 YYNGEE. The CDR3 runs to 14 residues. V lost 0 bases and J 3 bases, leaving 9 bases between the germline ends. The CDR3 is CASSVGHGYTEAFF. The CDR3 DNA follows: TGTGCCAGCAGCGTAGGCCACGGCTACACTGAAGCTTTCTTT.

A few counts support this clonotype. The J gene is TRBJ1-6, the V gene TRBV20-1; the D gene is possibly TRBD1 (5 bases). The V and J ends lost 0 bases and 6 bases respectively, with 12 bases between them. Germline values: CDR1 DFQATT, CDR2 SNEGSKA (reference sequence). The CDR3 sequence is 15 residues long. CDR3 sequence reads: CSARDHQGPNSPLHF. The CDR3 nucleotides read TGCAGTGCTAGAGATCACCAGGGCCCTAATTCACCCCTCCACTTT.

This chain links TRBV12-3 or TRBV12-4 with TRBJ2-5; the match to TRBD2 covers 8 bases. This CDR3 region has 15 residues. The trim removed 0 bases at V and 5 bases at J, leaving 5 bases unmatched. Here the CDR3 reads CASSLARRGEETQYF. The CDR3 DNA follows: TGTGCCAGCAGTTTAGCTCGGCGGGGGGAGGAGACCCAGTACTTC.

In its sample, this clonotype was seen a few times. The chain couples TRBV9 to TRBJ1-1; D perhaps matches TRBD1 (5 bases). V shed 3 bases and J shed 6 bases, with 18 bases lying between them. The CDR3 runs 15 residues. CDR1 is SGDLS and CDR2 is YYNGEE in the germline V gene. The DNA of the CDR3 is TGTGCCAGCAGCGCCTCAGCCAGGGTTGAAGCTGAAGCTTTCTTT. The encoded protein is CASSASARVEAEAFF.

The V gene is TRBV20-1, the J gene TRBJ2-3; perhaps TRBD1 as D (6 bases). The CDR3 is made up of 13 amino acids. Germline V gene sequence: CDR1 DFQATT, CDR2 SNEGSKA (reference sequence). V was pared by 6 bases and J by 2 bases, with 12 bases between. The CDR3 loop reads CSAQDSTTDTQYF. CDR3 bases: TGCAGTGCCCAGGACAGCACCACAGATACGCAGTATTTT.

This clonotype was picked up many times. The chain employs TRBV6-2 or TRBV6-3 and TRBJ1-5, with no clear D. V was shortened by 2 bases and J by 6 bases, with 5 bases between the two germline ends. The CDR3 loop spans 12 amino acids. Germline-derived CDR1 and CDR2 are MNHEY and SVGEGT. The DNA of the CDR3 is TGTGCCAGCAGTTACGGGGTTCAGCCCCAGCATTTT. This codes for CASSYGVQPQHF.

The chain's CDR3 is CSARGGLGEDTQYF. The DNA for the CDR3 is TGCAGTGCTAGAGGGGGACTAGGAGAGGATACGCAGTATTTT. The chain joins TRBV20-1 to TRBJ2-3, with 8 bases aligning to TRBD2. Germline CDR1 and CDR2: DFQATT and SNEGSKA (reference sequence). The CDR3 totals 14 residues. V lost 1 base and J lost 6; bases outside the gene matches: 6.

The rearrangement joins TRBV3-1 to TRBJ1-1; 9 nucleotides line up with TRBD1. Germline assignment: CDR1 LGHDT and CDR2 YNNKEL (reference sequence). The CDR3 spans 16 residues. After removal of 2 bases from V and 5 bases from J, the junction contained 9 bases not matched to a gene. Here the CDR3 reads CASSQFGDRAGTEAFF. DNA of the CDR3: TGTGCCAGCAGCCAATTCGGGGACAGGGCAGGAACTGAAGCTTTCTTT.

This clonotype has just one count. The V and J genes are TRBV2 and TRBJ2-3, with 7 bases matching TRBD1. With 6 bases clipped from V and 5 bases from J, the junction kept 8 bases outside the gene matches. Germline V gives CDR1 SNHLY, CDR2 FYNNEI. The CDR3 has 14 residues. The CDR3 DNA is TGTGCCAGCAGACCACAGGGGCTGGGAGATACGCAGTATTTT. Residues: CASRPQGLGDTQYF.

The sample holds many counts of this clonotype. This rearrangement joins TRBV28 to TRBJ1-1; D perhaps matches TRBD1 (6 bases). From germline, CDR1 is MDHEN and CDR2 SYDVKM. The CDR3 extends over 14 amino acids. V lost 6 bases, J lost 1 base, and 12 bases lay in between. The CDR3 is CASSPGQKNTEAFF. In DNA form, the CDR3 reads TGTGCCAGCAGCCCCGGACAGAAGAACACTGAAGCTTTCTTT.

This clonotype was detected only a few times. This sequence joins TRBV6-6 and TRBJ1-4; TRBD1 aligns across 9 bases. The CDR3 covers 14 residues. V lost 5 bases, J lost 8 bases, and 6 bases stayed unmatched. CDR1 is MNHNY, CDR2 SVGAGI, per germline (reference sequence). The CDR3: CASSQQGAREKLFF. The CDR3 DNA is TGTGCCAGCAGTCAACAGGGGGCGCGGGAAAAACTGTTTTTT.

The chain combines TRBV5-4 with TRBJ1-2; maybe TRBD1 (6 bases). CDR1 SGHNT and CDR2 YYREEE come from the germline V gene (reference sequence). V lost 0 bases to trimming and J lost 5 bases, with 8 bases between them. The CDR3 sequence is 13 residues long. The CDR3 DNA reads TGTGCCAGCAGCTTGGGGACAGTTTATGGCTACACCTTC. This codes for CASSLGTVYGYTF. Together with reference TRBV5-4 and TRBJ1-2, the CDR3 gives the full variable domain: ETGVTQSPTHLIKTRGQQVTLRCSSQSGHNTVSWYQQALGQGPQFIFQYYREEENGRGNFPPRFSGLQFPNYSSELNVNALELDDSALYLCASSLGTVYGYTFGSGTRLTVV.